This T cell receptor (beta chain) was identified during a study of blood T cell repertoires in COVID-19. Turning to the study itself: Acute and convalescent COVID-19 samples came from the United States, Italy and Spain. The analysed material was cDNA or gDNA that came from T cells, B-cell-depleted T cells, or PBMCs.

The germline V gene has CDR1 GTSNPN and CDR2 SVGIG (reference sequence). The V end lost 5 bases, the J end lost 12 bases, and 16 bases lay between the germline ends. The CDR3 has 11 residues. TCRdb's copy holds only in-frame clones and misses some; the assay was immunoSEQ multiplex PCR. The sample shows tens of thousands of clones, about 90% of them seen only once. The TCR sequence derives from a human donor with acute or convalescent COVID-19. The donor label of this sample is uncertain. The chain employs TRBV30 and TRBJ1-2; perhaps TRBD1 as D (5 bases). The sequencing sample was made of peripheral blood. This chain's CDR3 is CAWGTAVANTF. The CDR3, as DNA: TGTGCCTGGGGGACGGCGGTTGCTAACACCTTC.